This T cell receptor (beta chain) emerged from a study of shared clonotypes between healthy human individuals. Assay: immunoSEQ multiplex PCR; the TCRdb copy retains only in-frame clones and omits some. The sample yields 2 million to 2.5 million clones, approximately 95% seen once. Sequenced sample: naive CD4+ T cells from PBMCs. The subset is: CD45RA+ positively selected. This receptor was identified in a young man in good health. Some clones in this sample may be carry-over from other donors' samples.

This chain's CDR3 is CASSLFPGQGETQYF. The CDR3 nucleotides read TGTGCCAGCAGCTTATTTCCGGGACAGGGGGAGACCCAGTACTTC. The J gene is TRBJ2-5, the V gene TRBV7-9; 10 nucleotides match TRBD1. The CDR3 covers 15 residues. CDR1 is SEHNR, CDR2 FQNEAQ, per germline (reference sequence). V was clipped by 2 bases and J by 5 bases; unmatched bases: 5. The variable domain in full, with the rest retrieved from reference TRBV7-9 and TRBJ2-5, is DTGVSQNPRHKITKRGQNVTFRCDPISEHNRLYWYRQTLGQGPEFLTYFQNEAQLEKSRLLSDRFSAERPKGSFSTLEIQRTEQGDSAMYLCASSLFPGQGETQYFGPGTRLLVL.